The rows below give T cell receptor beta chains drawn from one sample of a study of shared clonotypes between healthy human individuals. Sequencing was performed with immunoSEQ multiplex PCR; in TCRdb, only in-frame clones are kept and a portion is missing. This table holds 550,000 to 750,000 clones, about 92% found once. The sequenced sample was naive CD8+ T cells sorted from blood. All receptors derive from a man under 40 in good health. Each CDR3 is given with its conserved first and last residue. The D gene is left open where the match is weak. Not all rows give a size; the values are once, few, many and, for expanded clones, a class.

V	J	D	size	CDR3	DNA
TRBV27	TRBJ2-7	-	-	CASSLTRRAYEQYF	TGTGCCAGCAGTTTAACTCGCAGGGCCTACGAGCAGTACTTC
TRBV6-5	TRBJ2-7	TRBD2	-	CASRGGSSYEQYF	TGTGCCAGCAGGGGCGGGAGCTCCTACGAGCAGTACTTC
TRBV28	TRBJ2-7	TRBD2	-	CASSPGGLEQYF	TGTGCCAGCAGTCCGGGGGGTCTGGAGCAGTACTTC
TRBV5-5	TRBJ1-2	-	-	CASSLDAGFLRSYNAYTF	TGTGCCAGCAGCTTGGACGCGGGGTTCTTACGGAGTTACAACGCCTACACCTTC
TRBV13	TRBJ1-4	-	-	CASSSFRETNEKLFF	TGTGCCAGCAGCTCCTTTCGCGAGACAAATGAAAAACTGTTTTTT
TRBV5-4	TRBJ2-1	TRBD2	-	CASSPRTSGSGEQFF	TGTGCCAGCAGCCCTCGGACTAGCGGGAGCGGTGAGCAGTTCTTC
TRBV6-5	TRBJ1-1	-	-	CASRESGTKNTEAFF	TGTGCCAGCAGGGAATCCGGGACAAAGAACACTGAAGCTTTCTTT
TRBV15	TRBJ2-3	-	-	CATRQSEGTDTQYF	TGTGCCACCCGACAGAGCGAAGGGACAGATACGCAGTATTTT
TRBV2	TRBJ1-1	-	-	CASIKSGEGSAVDTEAFF	TGTGCCAGCATTAAATCGGGGGAGGGTAGTGCCGTCGACACTGAAGCTTTCTTT
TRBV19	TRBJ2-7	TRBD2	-	CASSKIAGTYEQYF	TGTGCCAGTAGTAAGATAGCGGGGACCTACGAGCAGTACTTC
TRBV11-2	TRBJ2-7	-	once	CASSSDSAYEQYF	TGTGCCAGCAGCTCGGACAGTGCCTACGAGCAGTACTTC
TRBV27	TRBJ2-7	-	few	CASSSRDGTYEQYF	TGTGCCAGCAGTAGCCGGGACGGAACCTACGAGCAGTACTTC
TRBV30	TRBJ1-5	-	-	CAWSAGVSWQPQHF	TGTGCCTGGAGTGCAGGGGTGTCTTGGCAGCCCCAGCATTTT
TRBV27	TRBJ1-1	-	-	CASSLSGTTEAFF	TGTGCCAGCAGTTTATCAGGGACCACTGAAGCTTTCTTT
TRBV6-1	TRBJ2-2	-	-	CASPKGGAGTGELFF	TGTGCCAGCCCTAAGGGGGGCGCCGGCACCGGGGAGCTGTTTTTT
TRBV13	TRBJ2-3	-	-	CASSLWRGLATDTQYF	TGTGCCAGCAGCTTATGGAGGGGTCTAGCGACAGATACGCAGTATTTT
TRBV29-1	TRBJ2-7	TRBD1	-	CSVVETGSSYEQYF	TGCAGCGTTGTCGAGACAGGGAGCTCCTACGAGCAGTACTTC
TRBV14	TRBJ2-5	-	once	CASNGGQLLTQYF	TGTGCCAGCAACGGGGGACAGTTGTTGACCCAGTACTTC
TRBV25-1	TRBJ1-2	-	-	CATSDLGDYGYTF	TGTGCCACCTCAGACTTGGGGGACTATGGCTACACCTTC
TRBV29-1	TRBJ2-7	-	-	CSVEVTSSSYEQYF	TGCAGCGTTGAAGTGACTTCGAGCTCCTACGAGCAGTACTTC
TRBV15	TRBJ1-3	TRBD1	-	CATSRDGRGPGNTIYF	TGTGCCACCAGCAGAGACGGCAGGGGGCCTGGAAACACCATATATTTT
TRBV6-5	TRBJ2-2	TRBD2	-	CASSYRLAENTGELFF	TGTGCCAGCAGTTACCGACTAGCGGAGAACACCGGGGAGCTGTTTTTT
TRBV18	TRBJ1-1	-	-	CASSESPNTEAFF	TGTGCCAGCTCAGAATCTCCAAACACTGAAGCTTTCTTT
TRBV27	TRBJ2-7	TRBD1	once	CASSLGRGPYEQYF	TGTGCCAGCAGTTTAGGCAGGGGGCCTTACGAGCAGTACTTC
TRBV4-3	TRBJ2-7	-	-	CASSQGRAGSYEQYF	TGCGCCAGCAGCCAAGGGAGGGCGGGCTCCTACGAGCAGTACTTC
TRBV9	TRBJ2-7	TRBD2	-	CASSPGLAGGLSYEQYF	TGTGCCAGCAGCCCTGGACTAGCGGGAGGGCTTTCCTACGAGCAGTACTTC
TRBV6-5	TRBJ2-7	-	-	CASSYQGLTYEQYF	TGTGCCAGCAGTTACCAGGGCCTGACCTACGAGCAGTACTTC
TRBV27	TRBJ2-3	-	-	CASSPQLTRVGTDTQYF	TGTGCCAGCAGTCCGCAACTGACACGAGTGGGCACAGATACGCAGTATTTT
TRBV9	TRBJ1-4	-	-	CASSVAGTPTNEKLFF	TGTGCCAGCAGCGTAGCGGGCACCCCAACTAATGAAAAACTGTTTTTT